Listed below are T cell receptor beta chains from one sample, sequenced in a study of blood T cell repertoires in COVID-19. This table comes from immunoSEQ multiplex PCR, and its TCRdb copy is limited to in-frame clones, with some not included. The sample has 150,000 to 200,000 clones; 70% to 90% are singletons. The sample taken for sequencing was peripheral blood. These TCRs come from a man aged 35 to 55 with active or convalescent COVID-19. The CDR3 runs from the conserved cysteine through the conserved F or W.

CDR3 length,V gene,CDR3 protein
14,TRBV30,CAWSDGWGDQPQHF
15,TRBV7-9,CASSLAWGDTGELFF
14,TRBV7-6,CASSLVVGGYGYTF
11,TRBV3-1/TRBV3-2,CASSRGTEQYF
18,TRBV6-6,CASSPLAGGAYYTDTQYF
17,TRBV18,CASSLSEFRLSYNEQFF
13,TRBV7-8,CASSPPHSYEQYF
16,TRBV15,CATSRGVGAGNNGYTF
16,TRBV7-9,CASSLIIGGDAYEQYF
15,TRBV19,CASSISLSYNSPLHF
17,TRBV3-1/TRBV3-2,CASSQDRVGGPDDTQYF
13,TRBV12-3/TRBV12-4,CASSFLGGNEQFF
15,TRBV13,CASSRTGPGNQPQHF
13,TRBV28,CASSRGNNEKLFF
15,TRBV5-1,CASSLTSSYNSPLHF
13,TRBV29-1,CSVPFDRAGGYTF
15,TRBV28,CASSRQGARGSPLHF
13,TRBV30,CAWSWDRTGEQFF
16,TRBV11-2,CASSFQGLAGSYEQYF
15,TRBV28,CASSFRQGVVYGYTF
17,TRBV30,CAWSGLAGDLNTGELFF
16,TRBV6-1,CASSEGNNPRNQPQHF
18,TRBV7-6,CASSIHPGQSSGANVLTF
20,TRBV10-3,CAISISGTSGGQSSYNEQFF
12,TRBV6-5,CASSSGMETQYF
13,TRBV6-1,CASSEDINYGYTF
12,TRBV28,CASSLSAGGYTF
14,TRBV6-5,CASSYLSRGTEAFF